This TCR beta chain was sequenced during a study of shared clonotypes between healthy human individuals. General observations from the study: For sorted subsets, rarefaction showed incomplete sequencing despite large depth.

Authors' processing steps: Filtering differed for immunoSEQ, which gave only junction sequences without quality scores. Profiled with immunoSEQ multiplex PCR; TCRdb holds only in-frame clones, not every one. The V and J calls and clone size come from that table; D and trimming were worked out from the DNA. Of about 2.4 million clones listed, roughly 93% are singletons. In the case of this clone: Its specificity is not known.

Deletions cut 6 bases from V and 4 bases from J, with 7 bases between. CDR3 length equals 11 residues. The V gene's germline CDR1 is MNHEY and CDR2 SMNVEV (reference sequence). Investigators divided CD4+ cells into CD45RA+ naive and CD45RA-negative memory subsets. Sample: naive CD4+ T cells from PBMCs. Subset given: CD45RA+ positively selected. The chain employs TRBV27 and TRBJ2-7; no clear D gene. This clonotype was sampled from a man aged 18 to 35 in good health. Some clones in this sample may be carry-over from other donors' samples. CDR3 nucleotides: TGTGCCAGCAGGTCGTTTTACGAGCAGTACTTC. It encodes CASRSFYEQYF.